This entry lists 7 T cell receptor beta chains sequenced from one sample in a study of T cell responses to AZD1222 COVID-19 vaccine. The method was immunoSEQ multiplex PCR; TCRdb's version includes in-frame clones alone and lacks a portion of them. Of about 180,000 clones in the sample, 88% were seen once. This specimen consisted of peripheral blood, obtained on day 0 of AZD1222 vaccination. The receptors here all came from an adult in good health.

V is TRBV6-1 and J is TRBJ1-2, with D hard to call. The CDR3 is 13 amino acids. CDR1 is MNHNS, CDR2 SASEGT, per germline. V was shortened by 2 bases and J by 0 bases, with 4 bases between the two germline ends. In nucleotides, the CDR3 is TGTGCCAGCAGTGAAAGAGCTAACTATGGCTACACCTTC. It translates to CASSERANYGYTF.

The chain employs TRBV5-1 and TRBJ2-3; D may be TRBD1 (6 bases). This CDR3 has 16 amino acids. V gave up 4 bases and J gave up 3 bases, with 18 bases separating them. The germline CDR1 and CDR2 sequences are SGHRS and YFSETQ. CDR3 sequence (DNA): TGCGCCAGCAGCCCCGAGCGGCAGGGGTTTACAGATACGCAGTATTTT. Translating it yields CASSPERQGFTDTQYF.

The V call is TRBV5-1, the J call TRBJ1-3; D perhaps matches TRBD1 (5 bases). The CDR3 runs 16 residues. Trimming stripped 0 bases from V and 0 bases from J, with 10 bases between. Germline values: CDR1 SGHRS, CDR2 YFSETQ. CDR3 sequence (DNA): TGCGCCAGCAGCTTGGTCGGCAGGGCCTCTGGAAACACCATATATTTT. As protein: CASSLVGRASGNTIYF.

This rearrangement joins TRBV19 to TRBJ2-6; the match to TRBD1 covers 8 bases. V lost 5 bases and J lost 2; bases outside the gene matches: 5. Germline CDR1 LNHDA, CDR2 SQIVND (reference sequence). The CDR3 consists of 16 residues. CDR3 region: CASSDSTGAGANVLTF. The CDR3 DNA follows: TGTGCCAGTAGTGACTCGACAGGGGCTGGGGCCAACGTCCTGACTTTC.

This chain links TRBV30 with TRBJ1-6; the D is unclear. Per germline, CDR1 GTSNPN and CDR2 SVGIG (reference sequence). V was pared by 3 bases and J by 4 bases, with 10 bases between. The CDR3 covers 14 residues. The CDR3 DNA is TGTGCCTGGAGGTGGGGTGATTATAATTCACCCCTCCACTTT. It yields the protein CAWRWGDYNSPLHF.

The J gene is TRBJ1-6, the V gene TRBV3-1 (or the pseudogene TRBV3-2); maybe TRBD1 (6 bases). Germline V gives CDR1 LGHDT, CDR2 YNNKEL (reference sequence). Trimming left V 4 bases short and J 7 bases short, with 17 bases between. The CDR3 extends over 16 amino acids. CDR3 nucleotide sequence: TGTGCCAGCAGCCGTGCAGGGGCCCTATCCAATTCACCCCTCCACTTT. Protein: CASSRAGALSNSPLHF.

This clone appeared a single time. CDR3 in DNA: TGTGCCAGCAGTGAAAGCGGGGGCCTACCCGGGGAGACCCAGTACTTC. This codes for CASSESGGLPGETQYF. This chain uses TRBV6-1 with TRBJ2-5, with 8 bases matching TRBD2. This CDR3 region has 16 residues. The junction had 10 bases not matched to a gene; V was cut back by 2 bases and J by 5 bases. Germline V gene sequence: CDR1 MNHNS, CDR2 SASEGT.